Following are 4 T cell receptor beta chains from one sample sequenced in a study of blood T cell repertoires in COVID-19. This table comes from immunoSEQ multiplex PCR, and its TCRdb copy is limited to in-frame clones, with some not included. The sample consists of approximately 230,000 clones, roughly 90% of them appearing once. The source material was PBMCs or T cells enriched from blood (not recorded which). These receptors were taken from a young woman with acute COVID-19.

The chain links TRBV18 to TRBJ1-6, with D possibly being TRBD1 (5 bases). The length of the CDR3 is 16 residues. Germline CDR1 and CDR2: KGHSH and LQKENI. Trimming cost V 2 bases and J 9 bases, with 17 bases left between them. The CDR3 coding sequence is TGTGCCAGCTCACCAAAAGACGGGGGTTTTGGTTCACCCCTCCACTTT. Residues: CASSPKDGGFGSPLHF. The variable domain in full, with the rest retrieved from reference TRBV18 and TRBJ1-6, is NAGVMQNPRHLVRRRGQEARLRCSPMKGHSHVYWYRQLPEEGLKFMVYLQKENIIDESGMPKERFSAEFPKEGPSILRIQQVVRGDSAAYFCASSPKDGGFGSPLHFGNGTRLTVT.

V gene TRBV11-2 combines with J gene TRBJ1-3; D is perhaps TRBD1 (6 bases). The CDR3 contains 16 residues. V was pared by 5 bases and J by 0 bases, with 14 bases between. The V gene's germline CDR1 is SGHAT and CDR2 FQNNGV. The CDR3 nucleotides read TGTGCCAGCAGCCGGGGGGGGCATACCTCTGGAAACACCATATATTTT. Translation gives CASSRGGHTSGNTIYF.

The chain uses TRBV2 and TRBJ1-3, with D possibly TRBD1 on 5 matching bases. Germline lookup yields CDR1 SNHLY and CDR2 FYNNEI. The ends were cut back, 5 bases at V and 4 bases at J, with 15 bases in the middle. The CDR3 consists of 15 residues. DNA of the CDR3: TGTGCCAGCAGTATCGCCAGGGCAGCAGGAAACACCATATATTTT. Its protein is CASSIARAAGNTIYF. Drawing the rest from reference TRBV2 and TRBJ1-3, the complete variable domain is EPEVTQTPSHQVTQMGQEVILRCVPISNHLYFYWYRQILGQKVEFLVSFYNNEISEKSEIFDDQFSVERPDGSNFTLKIRSTKLEDSAMYFCASSIARAAGNTIYFGEGSWLTVV.

The rearrangement uses TRBV5-1 and TRBJ2-6, with D maybe TRBD2 (5 bases). V shed 4 bases and J shed 6 bases, with 14 bases lying between them. Germline lookup yields CDR1 SGHRS and CDR2 YFSETQ. The CDR3 length is 15 residues. CDR3 sequence reads: CASSETGNTANVLTF. The CDR3 DNA is TGCGCCAGCAGCGAGACCGGGAACACGGCCAACGTCCTGACTTTC.